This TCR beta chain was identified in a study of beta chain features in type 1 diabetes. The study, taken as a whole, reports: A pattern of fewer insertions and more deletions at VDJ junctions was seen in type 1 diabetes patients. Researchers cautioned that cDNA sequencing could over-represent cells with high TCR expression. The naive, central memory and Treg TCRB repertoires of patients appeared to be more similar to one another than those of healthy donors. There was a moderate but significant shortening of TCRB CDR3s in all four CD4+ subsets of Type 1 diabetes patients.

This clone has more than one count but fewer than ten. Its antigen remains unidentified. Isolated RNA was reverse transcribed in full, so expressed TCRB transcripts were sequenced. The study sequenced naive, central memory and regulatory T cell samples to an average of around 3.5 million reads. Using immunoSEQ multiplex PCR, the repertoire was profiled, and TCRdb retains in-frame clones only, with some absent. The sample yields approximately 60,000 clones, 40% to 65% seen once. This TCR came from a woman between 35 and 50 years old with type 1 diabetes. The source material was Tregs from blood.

The CDR3 sequence is CASSSRSGGTDTQYF. The DNA of the CDR3 is TGTGCCAGCAGCTCAAGATCAGGGGGCACAGATACGCAGTATTTT. This rearrangement joins TRBV7-2 to TRBJ2-3; the D gene is possibly TRBD1 (6 bases). The CDR3 is 15 amino acids. Trimming took 4 bases from V and 1 from J, leaving 12 bases between them. CDR1 and CDR2 (germline): SGHTA, FQGNSA.